This entry features one TCR beta chain sequence. The antigen remains undetermined. This entry belongs to a study of blood T cells in healthy people across ages. The study, taken as a whole, reports: Per million T cells, TCR beta diversity dropped roughly linearly as age increased. No one knew whether donors had CMV, which possibly confounded expanded clonotype changes.

Sample-barcoded 5' priming and a J-beta primer mix drove a second PCR of roughly 6 to 12 cycles. Template switching added a 12-random-nucleotide identifier to every cDNA molecule. TCRdb itself ran the 5' RACE reads through MiXCR, one entry per CDR3 protein. The sample holds about a million distinct CDR3 sequences; 35% to 40% are singletons and the top ten take about an eighth. From germline, CDR1 is LNHDA and CDR2 SQIVND (reference sequence). This CDR3 region has 15 residues. The V end was cut by 3 bases, the J end by 2 bases, with 12 bases between. The source of this sequence is a man aged 18 to 35 in good health. The chain uses TRBV19 and TRBJ2-3; no clear D. What was sequenced was blood. This CDR3 reads CASSIAASNTDTQYF. The CDR3 bases are TGTGCCAGTAGTATCGCTGCCTCAAACACAGATACGCAGTATTTT.